In its sample, the clone carrying this T cell receptor (beta chain) was seen a few times. Unique molecular identifiers were incorporated during preparation of the TCRbeta library. TCRdb processed the PCR reads anew with MiXCR; each CDR3 protein has one entry. Seen here are some 500,000 distinct CDR3 sequences, 15% to 20% observed once, and the top ten hold around 3.3%. The entry originates in a study of T-cell reconstitution after alpha-beta-depleted transplantation in children. The CDR3 is 13 residues long. The germline V and J ends were trimmed by 4 bases and 2 bases, with 8 bases remaining between them. Germline lookup yields CDR1 SQVTM and CDR2 ANQGSEA.

The sample consisted of PBMCs from the stem cell graft donor, taken from the stem cell graft. The chain carries TRBV29-1 and TRBJ1-4; D gene unclear. This TCR came from a human donor who donated a stem cell graft to a child with acute lymphoblastic leukemia. The CDR3 sequence: CSVGGGTNEKLFF. CDR3 bases: TGCAGCGTTGGGGGAGGGACTAATGAAAAACTGTTTTTT.